This T cell receptor (beta chain) was retrieved from a study of radiotherapy plus CTLA-4 blockade in lung cancer. Study in general: Objective response was observed in roughly 20% of patients, and disease control in roughly 31%. Notes on the study in general: Reported findings show early blood T cell clone dynamics, with interferon-beta, best predicted response. Blood saw expansion of tumor-derived TCR clones after radiotherapy plus ipilimumab.

The method was immunoSEQ multiplex PCR; TCRdb's version includes in-frame clones alone and lacks a portion of them. Among around 40,000 clones listed, about 75% were seen once. V gave up 1 base and J gave up 4 bases, with 17 bases separating them. The CDR3 is 17 residues long. Germline V gives CDR1 SGHRS, CDR2 YFSETQ. The study gave focal radiation plus ipilimumab CTLA-4 blockade to patients with chemo-refractory metastatic non-small-cell lung cancer. Regarding this clone: Its antigen remains unknown.

The TCR originated in a human donor with non-small cell lung cancer who had stable disease on radiotherapy plus ipilimumab. V is TRBV5-1 and J is TRBJ2-2; possible D gene TRBD1, 5 bases. Material: peripheral blood, obtained from a patient treated with radiotherapy plus ipilimumab. CDR3 DNA sequence: TGCGCCAGCAGCTTGTCCGGCAGGGCCACGATCACCGGGGAGCTGTTTTTT. It encodes CASSLSGRATITGELFF. Combining the CDR3 with reference TRBV5-1 and TRBJ2-2 gives the whole variable domain KAGVTQTPRYLIKTRGQQVTLSCSPISGHRSVSWYQQTPGQGLQFLFEYFSETQRNKGNFPGRFSGRQFSNSRSEMNVSTLELGDSALYLCASSLSGRATITGELFFGEGSRLTVL.